A selection of T cell receptor beta chains follows, all from one sample in a study of T cells after yellow fever vaccination. MiXCR, applied by TCRdb to the 5' RACE reads, yields one record per CDR3 protein. Seen here are about 310,000 distinct CDR3 sequences, roughly 3.5% observed once, and the top ten hold about 25%. This specimen consisted of PBMCs, obtained on the day of the yellow fever booster vaccination. These receptors all stem from a man between 18 and 29 years old who received the YFV17D yellow fever vaccine. The CDR3 runs from the conserved cysteine through the conserved F or W. The D gene is left open where the match is weak. Expanded clones are given a class, and other clones once, few, many or no size at all.

clone size,J gene,V gene,D gene,CDR3 protein,CDR3 DNA
few,TRBJ2-1,TRBV28,TRBD2,CASSPLDFTGGHEQFF,TGTGCCAGCAGTCCCCTCGACTTCACGGGGGGGCATGAGCAGTTCTTC
.,TRBJ2-7,TRBV6-5,TRBD2,CASSYSGTSGGGHYEQYF,TGTGCCAGCAGTTACTCCGGGACTAGCGGGGGGGGACACTACGAGCAGTACTTC
.,TRBJ2-5,TRBV2,TRBD1,CASSEMGYRGRGETQYF,TGTGCCAGCAGTGAGATGGGTTACAGGGGGAGAGGGGAGACCCAGTACTTC
many,TRBJ1-1,TRBV5-5,.,CASSLDIVAFF,TGTGCCAGCAGCTTGGACATCGTGGCTTTCTTT
.,TRBJ1-1,TRBV29-1,TRBD1,CSVERQGRWNTEAFF,TGCAGCGTGGAAAGACAGGGGCGATGGAACACTGAAGCTTTCTTT
.,TRBJ1-4,TRBV7-6,.,CASSLTVAGKLFF,TGTGCCAGCAGTCTAACGGTAGCTGGGAAACTGTTTTTT
.,TRBJ1-4,TRBV3-1,.,CASSQENEVLGEKLFF,TGTGCCAGCAGCCAAGAAAATGAGGTTTTGGGTGAAAAACTGTTTTTT
few,TRBJ2-5,TRBV3-1,TRBD2,CASSQADLAGETQYF,TGTGCCAGCAGCCAAGCAGACCTAGCGGGAGAGACCCAGTACTTC
.,TRBJ2-2,TRBV5-1,.,CASSLFTGNTGELFF,TGCGCCAGCAGCTTGTTTACAGGGAACACCGGGGAGCTGTTTTTT
many,TRBJ2-3,TRBV5-1,TRBD1,CASSLQGALSDTQYF,TGCGCCAGCAGCTTACAGGGGGCGCTTTCAGATACGCAGTATTTT
.,TRBJ2-5,TRBV7-9,.,CASAGGQETQYF,TGTGCCTCCGCAGGGGGGCAAGAGACCCAGTACTTC
many,TRBJ1-2,TRBV5-1,.,CASSLEEGLYYGYTF,TGCGCCAGCAGCTTGGAAGAGGGTCTTTACTATGGCTACACCTTC
few,TRBJ1-2,TRBV6-6,.,CASTYYRDYGYTF,TGTGCCAGCACCTACTACAGGGATTATGGCTACACCTTC
many,TRBJ2-1,TRBV20-1,.,CSARDRTYNEQFF,TGCAGTGCTAGGGACAGAACCTACAATGAGCAGTTCTTC
.,TRBJ2-3,TRBV10-3,TRBD2,CAISERLAGEGKDTQYF,TGTGCCATCAGTGAGCGGCTAGCGGGGGAGGGGAAAGATACGCAGTATTTT
.,TRBJ2-2,TRBV20-1,TRBD1,CSASLRTGGPGELFF,TGCAGTGCTAGTTTGCGGACAGGGGGTCCCGGGGAGCTGTTTTTT
.,TRBJ1-6,TRBV11-3,.,CASSRAKNSPLHF,TGTGCCAGCAGCCGGGCCAAGAATTCACCCCTCCACTTT
few,TRBJ1-5,TRBV4-1,.,CASSQLNQPQHF,TGCGCCAGCAGCCAGTTGAATCAGCCCCAGCATTTT
.,TRBJ1-2,TRBV10-3,.,CAISESPGPGYTF,TGTGCCATCAGTGAAAGTCCCGGGCCCGGCTACACCTTC
.,TRBJ2-3,TRBV27,.,CASSLKGGPYTDTQYF,TGTGCCAGCAGTTTGAAGGGGGGGCCTTACACAGATACGCAGTATTTT